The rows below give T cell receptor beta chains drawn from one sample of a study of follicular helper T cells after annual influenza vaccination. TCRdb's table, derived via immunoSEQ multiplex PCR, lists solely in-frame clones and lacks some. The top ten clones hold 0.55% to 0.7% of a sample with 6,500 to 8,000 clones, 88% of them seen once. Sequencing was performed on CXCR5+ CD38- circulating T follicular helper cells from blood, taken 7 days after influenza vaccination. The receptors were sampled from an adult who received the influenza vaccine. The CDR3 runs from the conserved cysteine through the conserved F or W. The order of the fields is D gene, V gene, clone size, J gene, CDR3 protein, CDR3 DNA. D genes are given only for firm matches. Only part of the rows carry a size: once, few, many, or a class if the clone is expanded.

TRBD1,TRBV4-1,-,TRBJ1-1,CASSQRQGDTEAFF,TGCGCCAGCAGCCAACGACAGGGGGACACTGAAGCTTTCTTT
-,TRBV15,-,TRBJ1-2,CATSTIGQFYGYTF,TGTGCCACCAGCACCATAGGACAGTTCTATGGCTACACCTTC
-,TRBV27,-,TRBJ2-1,CASSQTPLTYNEQFF,TGTGCCAGCAGTCAAACCCCTTTGACCTACAATGAGCAGTTCTTC
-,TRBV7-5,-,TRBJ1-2,CVRSPDRGHGYTF,TGTGTCAGAAGCCCTGACAGGGGGCATGGCTACACCTTC
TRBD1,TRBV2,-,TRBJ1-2,CASSDGQGANGYTF,TGTGCCAGCAGTGACGGGCAGGGGGCAAATGGCTACACCTTC
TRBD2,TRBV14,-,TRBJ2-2,CASSQWRLAGKRTGELFF,TGTGCCAGCAGCCAATGGCGACTAGCGGGAAAACGGACCGGGGAGCTGTTTTTT
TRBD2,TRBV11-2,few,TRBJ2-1,CASSLEGREGLDEQFF,TGTGCCAGCAGCTTAGAGGGGCGGGAGGGCCTCGATGAGCAGTTCTTC
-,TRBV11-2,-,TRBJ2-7,CASSLEQGRFEQYF,TGTGCCAGCAGCTTAGAACAGGGTCGTTTCGAGCAGTACTTC
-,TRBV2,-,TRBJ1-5,CASSEDGGFGQPQHF,TGTGCCAGCAGTGAAGACGGGGGTTTCGGTCAGCCCCAGCATTTT
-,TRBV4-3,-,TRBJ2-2,CASSQGETGELFF,TGCGCCAGCAGCCAAGGCGAAACCGGGGAGCTGTTTTTT
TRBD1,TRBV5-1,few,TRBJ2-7,CASSVGQADFLSSYEQYF,TGCGCCAGCAGCGTGGGACAGGCCGACTTCCTGAGCTCCTACGAGCAGTACTTC
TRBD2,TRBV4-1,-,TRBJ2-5,CASSQDSGLAGGWETQYF,TGCGCCAGCAGCCAAGATTCCGGACTAGCGGGAGGGTGGGAGACCCAGTACTTC
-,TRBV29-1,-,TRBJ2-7,CSVGGYYEQYF,TGCAGCGTTGGGGGTTATTACGAGCAGTACTTC
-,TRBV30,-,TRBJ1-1,CAWSFRGFEAFF,TGTGCCTGGAGTTTCCGGGGTTTTGAAGCTTTCTTT
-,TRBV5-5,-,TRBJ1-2,CASSLGRGGSYGYTF,TGTGCCAGCAGCTTGGGACGGGGCGGGAGCTATGGCTACACCTTC
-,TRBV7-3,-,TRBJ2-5,CASSAGTPTGGETQYF,TGTGCCAGCAGCGCCGGGACACCAACGGGCGGGGAGACCCAGTACTTC